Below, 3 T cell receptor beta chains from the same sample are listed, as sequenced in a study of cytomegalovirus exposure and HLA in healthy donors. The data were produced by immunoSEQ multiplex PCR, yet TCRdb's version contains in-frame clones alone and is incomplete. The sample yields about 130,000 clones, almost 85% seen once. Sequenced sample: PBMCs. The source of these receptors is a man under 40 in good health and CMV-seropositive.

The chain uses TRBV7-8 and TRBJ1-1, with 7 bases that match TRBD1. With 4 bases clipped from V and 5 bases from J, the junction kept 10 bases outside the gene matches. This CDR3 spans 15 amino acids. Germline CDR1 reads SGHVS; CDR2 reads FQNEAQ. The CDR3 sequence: CASSSLQGIGTEAFF. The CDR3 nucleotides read TGTGCCAGCAGCTCTTTACAGGGGATTGGAACTGAAGCTTTCTTT.

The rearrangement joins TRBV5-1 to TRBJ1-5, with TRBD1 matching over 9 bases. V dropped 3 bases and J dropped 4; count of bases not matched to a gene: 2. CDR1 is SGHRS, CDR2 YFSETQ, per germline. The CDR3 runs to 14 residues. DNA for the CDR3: TGCGCCAGCAGCTCCGGGACAGGGAATCAGCCCCAGCATTTT. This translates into CASSSGTGNQPQHF.

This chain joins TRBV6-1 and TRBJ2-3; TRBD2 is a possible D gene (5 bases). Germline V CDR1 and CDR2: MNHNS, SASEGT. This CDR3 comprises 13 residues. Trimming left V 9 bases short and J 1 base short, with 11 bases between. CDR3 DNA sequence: TGTGCCAGTTGCGCAGCGGGCACAGATACGCAGTATTTT. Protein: CASCAAGTDTQYF.